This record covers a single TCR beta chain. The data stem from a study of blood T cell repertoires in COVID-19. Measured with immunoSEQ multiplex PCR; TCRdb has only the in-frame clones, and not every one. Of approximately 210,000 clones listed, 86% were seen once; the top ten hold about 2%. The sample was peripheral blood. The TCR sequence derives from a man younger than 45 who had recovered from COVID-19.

The CDR3 bases are TGTGCCAGTAGCCATGGGACAGGTGGCAGGAATAGCAATCAGCCCCAGCATTTT. This codes for CASSHGTGGRNSNQPQHF. The V gene is TRBV19, the J gene TRBJ1-5, with 8 bases identical to TRBD1. The CDR3 is made up of 18 amino acids. J lost 0 bases, V lost 6 bases, and 13 bases had no gene match. The germline gives CDR1 LNHDA, CDR2 SQIVND (reference sequence).